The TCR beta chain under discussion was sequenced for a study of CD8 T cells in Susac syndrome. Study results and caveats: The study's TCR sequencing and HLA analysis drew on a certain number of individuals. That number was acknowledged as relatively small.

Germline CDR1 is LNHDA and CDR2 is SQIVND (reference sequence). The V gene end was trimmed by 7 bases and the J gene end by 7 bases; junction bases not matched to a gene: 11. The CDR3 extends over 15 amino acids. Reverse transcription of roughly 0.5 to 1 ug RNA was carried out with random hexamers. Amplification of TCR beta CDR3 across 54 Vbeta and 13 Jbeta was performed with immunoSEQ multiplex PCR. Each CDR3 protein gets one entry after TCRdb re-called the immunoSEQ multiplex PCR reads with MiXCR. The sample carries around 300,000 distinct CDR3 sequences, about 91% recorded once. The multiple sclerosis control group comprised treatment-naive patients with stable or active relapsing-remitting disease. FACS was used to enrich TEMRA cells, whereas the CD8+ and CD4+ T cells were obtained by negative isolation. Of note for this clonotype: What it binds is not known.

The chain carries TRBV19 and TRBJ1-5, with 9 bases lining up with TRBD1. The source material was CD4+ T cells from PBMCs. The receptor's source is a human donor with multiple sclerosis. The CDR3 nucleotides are TGTGCCAGTATAATCGGAGGGACAGGGAACCAGCCCCAGCATTTT. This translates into CASIIGGTGNQPQHF. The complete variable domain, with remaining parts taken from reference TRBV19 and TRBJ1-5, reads DGGITQSPKYLFRKEGQNVTLSCEQNLNHDAMYWYRQDPGQGLRLIYYSQIVNDFQKGDIAEGYSVSREKKESFPLTVTSAQKNPTAFYLCASIIGGTGNQPQHFGDGTRLSIL.